Below are 14 T cell receptor beta chains sequenced from a single sample in a study of blood T cell repertoires in COVID-19 (dated by TCRdb to the early 2020s). The protocol used for the library was the immunoSEQ multiplex PCR assay. This immuneACCESS table, as held by TCRdb, lists in-frame sequences with V and J called but not all clones. Of the missing ones, under half trace to an unresolved V gene in checked studies; the others have no known cause. In this sample the table shows about 48,000 clones, about nine tenths of which occur a single time. 2% to 3% of the sample is in the top ten clones. Sequencing was carried out using peripheral blood. The source is an elderly woman with COVID-19, enrolled during active disease.

The chain couples TRBV5-1 to TRBJ2-7; 12 bases are a match to TRBD1. Germline assignment: CDR1 SGHRS and CDR2 YFSETQ. The CDR3 extends over 16 amino acids. The junction had 8 bases not matched to a gene; V was cut back by 0 bases and J by 7 bases. Here the CDR3 reads CASSLGAGTGGEEQYF. CDR3 bases: TGCGCCAGCAGCTTGGGGGCGGGGACAGGGGGCGAAGAGCAGTACTTC.

The chain uses TRBV6-4 and TRBJ2-3, with 10 positions matching TRBD2. Germline assignment: CDR1 MRHNA and CDR2 SNTAGT. There are 17 residues in the CDR3. J lost 0 bases, V lost 1 base, and 4 bases had no gene match. CDR3 region: CASSDWRLAGSTDTQYF. The CDR3 coding sequence is TGTGCCAGCAGTGACTGGAGACTAGCGGGTAGCACAGATACGCAGTATTTT.

The chain is built from TRBV11-3 and TRBJ2-7; D gene uncertain. Trimming took off 0 bases at V and 3 bases at J, with 6 bases between the two ends. Germline V lookup: CDR1 SGHNT, CDR2 YENEEA. This CDR3 has 13 residues. CDR3 residues: CASSLDRSYEQYF. In DNA, the CDR3 is TGTGCCAGCAGCTTAGATAGGAGCTACGAGCAGTACTTC.

The chain recombines TRBV3-1 (or the pseudogene TRBV3-2) with TRBJ1-2; 7 bases map to TRBD1. The germline CDR1 and CDR2 sequences are LGHDT and YNNKEL (reference sequence). The CDR3 runs to 11 residues. Losses at the gene ends were 9 bases for V and 8 bases for J; bases not matched to a gene: 6. The CDR3 sequence: CASSTGRGYTF. Written as DNA, the CDR3 is TGTGCCAGTTCGACAGGGCGAGGCTACACCTTC.

The chain combines TRBV5-5 with TRBJ1-5, with D maybe TRBD1 (5 bases). Germline V CDR1 and CDR2: SGHKS, YYEKEE (reference sequence). V lost 0 bases to trimming and J lost 3 bases, with 13 bases between them. The CDR3 covers 16 residues. CDR3 sequence (DNA): TGTGCCAGCAGCTTGGCCGGTGCCAGGGACAATCAGCCCCAGCATTTT. Its translation is CASSLAGARDNQPQHF.

The rearrangement links TRBV2 to TRBJ2-4, with D possibly being TRBD1 (6 bases). The CDR3 consists of 16 residues. V lost 4 bases and J 8 bases, leaving 21 bases between the germline ends. Looked up from germline, CDR1 is SNHLY and CDR2 is FYNNEI. The CDR3 here is CASSGGQSRVGDIQYF. The CDR3 DNA sequence: TGTGCCAGCAGTGGCGGACAGTCGCGGGTGGGGGACATTCAGTACTTC.

The rearrangement joins TRBV4-1 to TRBJ1-5, with TRBD1 matching over 9 bases. V lost 3 bases, J lost 1 base, and 7 bases stayed unmatched. The germline V gene encodes CDR1 MGHRA and CDR2 YSYEKL. This CDR3 has 17 residues. In nucleotides, the CDR3 is TGCGCCAGCAGCCAGAAACAGGGGGCGCGGAGCAATCAGCCCCAGCATTTT. Translation gives CASSQKQGARSNQPQHF.

This chain uses TRBV3-1 (or the pseudogene TRBV3-2) with TRBJ2-1; 8 nucleotides agree with TRBD2. V lost 4 bases, J lost 6 bases, and 5 bases stayed unmatched. The CDR3 length is 14 residues. Germline V gene lookup returns CDR1 LGHDT and CDR2 YNNKEL (reference sequence). The CDR3 here is CASSLAGLSNEQFF. DNA of the CDR3: TGTGCCAGCAGCCTAGCGGGGTTGAGCAATGAGCAGTTCTTC.

The V and J genes are TRBV5-8 and TRBJ1-2, with a possible D match to TRBD1 (6 bases). This CDR3 is 13 amino acids long. Germline CDR1 reads SGHTS; CDR2 reads YDEGEE. V was clipped by 4 bases and J by 8 bases, with 15 bases between them. The CDR3 loop is CASSPDSYGGYTF. The CDR3 coding sequence is TGTGCCAGCAGCCCGGACAGCTATGGAGGCTACACCTTC.

V usage is TRBV5-1 and J usage is TRBJ2-3, with a possible D match to TRBD1 (6 bases). Germline lookup yields CDR1 SGHRS and CDR2 YFSETQ. This CDR3 comprises 14 residues. V shed 5 bases and J shed 0 bases, with 10 bases lying between them. The CDR3 loop is CASSPRGSTDTQYF. The CDR3 nucleotides read TGCGCCAGCAGTCCCAGGGGAAGCACAGATACGCAGTATTTT.

The V and J genes are TRBV28 and TRBJ1-1, with D perhaps matching TRBD1 (5 bases). This CDR3 has 16 amino acids. Trimming pared 5 bases from V and 4 bases from J, leaving 20 bases between. Germline V lookup: CDR1 MDHEN, CDR2 SYDVKM. CDR3 protein: CASSHRGVGGGTEAFF. As DNA, the CDR3 is TGTGCCAGCAGTCACCGGGGGGTAGGCGGTGGCACTGAAGCTTTCTTT.

This chain joins TRBV11-2 and TRBJ1-3; D gene ambiguous. Per the germline V gene, CDR1 is SGHAT and CDR2 is FQNNGV. The CDR3 loop spans 15 amino acids. Trimming removed 0 bases at V and 5 bases at J, with 11 bases between. The CDR3 reads CASSLDPGRRNTIYF. The CDR3 DNA reads as TGTGCCAGCAGCTTAGATCCAGGTCGAAGAAACACCATATATTTT.

This clone came up once. This sequence joins TRBV5-1 and TRBJ2-5; the match to TRBD2 covers 9 bases. Germline CDR1 reads SGHRS; CDR2 reads YFSETQ. V was clipped by 4 bases and J by 2 bases; unmatched bases: 12. The CDR3 is 17 amino acids. Here the CDR3 reads CASSKWQRGADQETQYF. The CDR3 coding sequence is TGCGCCAGCAGCAAGTGGCAGCGGGGGGCTGATCAAGAGACCCAGTACTTC.

The genes are TRBV18 and TRBJ2-3; maybe TRBD2 (5 bases). Looked up from germline, CDR1 is KGHSH and CDR2 is LQKENI. This CDR3 is built from 15 residues. V gave up 3 bases and J gave up 4 bases, with 14 bases separating them. DNA of the CDR3: TGTGCCAGCTCACCCGGTCTGGGGAGCGCAGATACGCAGTATTTT. This sequence encodes CASSPGLGSADTQYF. Full variable domain (rest looked up from reference TRBV18 and TRBJ2-3): NAGVMQNPRHLVRRRGQEARLRCSPMKGHSHVYWYRQLPEEGLKFMVYLQKENIIDESGMPKERFSAEFPKEGPSILRIQQVVRGDSAAYFCASSPGLGSADTQYFGPGTRLTVL.